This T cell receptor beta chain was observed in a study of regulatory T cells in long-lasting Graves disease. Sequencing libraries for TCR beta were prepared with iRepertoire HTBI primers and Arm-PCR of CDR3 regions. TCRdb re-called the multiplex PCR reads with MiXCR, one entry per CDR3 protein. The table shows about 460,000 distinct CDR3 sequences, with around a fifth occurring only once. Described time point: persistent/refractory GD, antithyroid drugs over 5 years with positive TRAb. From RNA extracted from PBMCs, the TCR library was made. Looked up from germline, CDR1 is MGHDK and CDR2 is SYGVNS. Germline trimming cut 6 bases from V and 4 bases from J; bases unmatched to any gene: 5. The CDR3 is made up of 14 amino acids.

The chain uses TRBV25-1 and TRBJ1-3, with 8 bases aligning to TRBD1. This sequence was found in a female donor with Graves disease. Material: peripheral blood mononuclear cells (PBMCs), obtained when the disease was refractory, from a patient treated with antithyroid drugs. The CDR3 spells CASSRWDRGNTIYF. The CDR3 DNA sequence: TGTGCCAGCAGCAGATGGGACAGGGGAAACACCATATATTTT.